In this sample, the clone carrying this T cell receptor (beta chain) turned up once. Participants had their cohort set by participant-reported clinical history. The data belong to a study of blood T cell repertoires in COVID-19. Study at large: Donors in the United States, Italy and Spain gave samples during acute or convalescent COVID-19. The analysed material was cDNA or gDNA that came from T cells, B-cell-depleted T cells, or PBMCs.

Authors' analysis steps: Reference gene primer amplification gave estimated nucleated cell counts. The table came from immunoSEQ multiplex PCR; TCRdb's copy has only in-frame clones and leaves some out. The DNA was the basis for D and trimming; V, J and clone size are from that table. This table has about 220,000 clones, 82% appearing once. The sample taken for sequencing was PBMCs or T cells enriched from blood (not recorded which). The sequence came from a woman aged 60 to 75 who had recovered from COVID-19.

The CDR3 DNA sequence: TGTGCCAGCAGCCCTCGACAGGGGTTTACCTACGAGCAGTACTTC. The encoded protein is CASSPRQGFTYEQYF. The chain links TRBV5-4 to TRBJ2-7, with 8 bases lining up with TRBD1. The CDR3 totals 15 residues. The ends lost 4 bases at V and 2 bases at J; junction bases unmatched: 8. CDR1 is SGHNT, CDR2 YYREEE, per germline (reference sequence).